In this sample, the clone carrying this T cell receptor beta chain turned up a few times. Its antigen is still unknown. The data were obtained in a study of cytomegalovirus exposure and HLA in healthy donors. Clones were read by immunoSEQ multiplex PCR, and TCRdb kept only the in-frame ones, dropping some. Here the sample spans 50,000 to 80,000 clones, roughly 90% being singletons. Whole-study findings and limits: Among TCR beta chains, those listed as cytomegalovirus-associated numbered about 160.

The CDR3 is 15 residues long. The germline CDR1 and CDR2 sequences are SGDLS and YYNGEE. V dropped 4 bases and J dropped 7; count of bases not matched to a gene: 9. V gene TRBV9 combines with J gene TRBJ1-3; TRBD1 matches 9 bases. What was sequenced was PBMCs. This TCR was recovered from a woman younger than 35 in good health and CMV-seronegative. For the CDR3, the DNA is TGTGCCAGCAGCAGCAACCCCGGGACAGGGAACACCATATATTTT. Its translation: CASSSNPGTGNTIYF.